This T cell receptor beta chain is drawn from a study of blood T cell repertoires in COVID-19. About the study: The United States, Italy and Spain supplied acute and convalescent COVID-19 samples. PBMCs, B-cell-depleted T cells, or T cells provided the cDNA or gDNA that made up the material.

Clones were read by immunoSEQ multiplex PCR, and TCRdb kept only the in-frame ones, dropping some. The sample lists about 190,000 clones; roughly 84% were seen once. The CDR3 length is 13 residues. Trimming pared 4 bases from V and 1 base from J, leaving 8 bases between. Looked up from germline, CDR1 is SGHRS and CDR2 is YFSETQ. The gene calls are TRBV5-1 and TRBJ2-5, with a weak D call TRBD2 (6 bases). The sample taken for sequencing was peripheral blood. The TCR comes from a human donor in a cohort sampled during active COVID-19. The CDR3 nucleotides read TGCGCCAGCAGCCTTAGCGGCCAAGAGACCCAGTACTTC. It codes for CASSLSGQETQYF.